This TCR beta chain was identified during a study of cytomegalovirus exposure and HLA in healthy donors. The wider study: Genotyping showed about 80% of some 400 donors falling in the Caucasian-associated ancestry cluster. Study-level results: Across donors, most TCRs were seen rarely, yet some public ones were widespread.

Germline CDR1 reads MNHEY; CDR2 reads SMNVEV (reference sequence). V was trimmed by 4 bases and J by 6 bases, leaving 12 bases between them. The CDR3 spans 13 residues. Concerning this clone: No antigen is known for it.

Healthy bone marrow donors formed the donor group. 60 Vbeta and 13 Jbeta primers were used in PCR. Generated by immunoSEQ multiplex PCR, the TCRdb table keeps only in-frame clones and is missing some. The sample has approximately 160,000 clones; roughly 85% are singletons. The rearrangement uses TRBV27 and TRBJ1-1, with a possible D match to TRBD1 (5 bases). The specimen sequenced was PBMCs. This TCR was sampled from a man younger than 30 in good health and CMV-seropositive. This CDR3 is CASSSSGGSEAFF. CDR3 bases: TGTGCCAGCAGTTCCAGTGGGGGGTCTGAAGCTTTCTTT.